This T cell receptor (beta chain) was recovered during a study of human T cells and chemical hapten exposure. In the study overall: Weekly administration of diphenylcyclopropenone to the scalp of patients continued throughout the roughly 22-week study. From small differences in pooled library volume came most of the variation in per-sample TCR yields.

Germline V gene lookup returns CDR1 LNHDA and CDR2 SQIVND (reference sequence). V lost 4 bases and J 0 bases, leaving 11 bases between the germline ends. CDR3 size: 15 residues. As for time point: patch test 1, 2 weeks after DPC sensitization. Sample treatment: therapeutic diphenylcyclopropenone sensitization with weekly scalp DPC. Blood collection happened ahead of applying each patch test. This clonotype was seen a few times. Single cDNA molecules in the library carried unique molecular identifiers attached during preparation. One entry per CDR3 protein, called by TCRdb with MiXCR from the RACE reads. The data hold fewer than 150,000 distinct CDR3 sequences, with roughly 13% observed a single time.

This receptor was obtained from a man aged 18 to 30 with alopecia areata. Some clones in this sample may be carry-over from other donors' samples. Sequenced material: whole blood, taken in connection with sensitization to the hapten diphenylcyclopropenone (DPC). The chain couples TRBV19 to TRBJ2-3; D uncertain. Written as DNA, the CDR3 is TGTGCCAGTAGTAACCTGGAATTAAGCACAGATACGCAGTATTTT. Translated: CASSNLELSTDTQYF.